The rows below give T cell receptor beta chains drawn from one sample of a study of cytomegalovirus exposure and HLA in healthy donors. Repertoires were generated with immunoSEQ multiplex PCR, while TCRdb's copy carries only in-frame clones and drops some. The sample comprises around 180,000 clones, 86% of which are singletons, and approximately 1.5% rests with the top ten. Sequences were obtained from PBMCs. These receptors came from a woman aged 18-29 years in good health and CMV-seronegative. Each CDR3 is given with its conserved first and last residue.

TRBV6-5,TRBJ2-1,CASRPGQTYNEQFF
TRBV5-5,TRBJ1-5,CANSLQGAGQPQHF
TRBV4-2,TRBJ1-2,CASSQVRGGHYGYTF
TRBV7-6,TRBJ1-1,CASSSEITGMNTEAFF
TRBV4-1,TRBJ2-5,CASSRGGFTETQYF
TRBV7-9,TRBJ2-7,CASSWDNGYAYEQYF
TRBV30,TRBJ1-5,CAWGTGEYQPQHF
TRBV6-6,TRBJ2-7,CASTKDWSYEQYF
TRBV2,TRBJ2-7,CASSPFRGEQYF
TRBV29-1,TRBJ1-2,CSVEWGGNYGYTF
TRBV19,TRBJ1-2,CASSIATGADYGYTF
TRBV28,TRBJ2-7,CASSPGGVRAYF
TRBV6-4,TRBJ1-1,CASSDGGGRDTEAFF
TRBV18,TRBJ2-1,CASSRAGRISSYNEQFF
TRBV15,TRBJ2-1,CATSSGPKGDEQFF
TRBV5-1,TRBJ2-2,CASSQGQTGTGELFF
TRBV6-4,TRBJ1-4,CASSADRQGGNEKLFF
TRBV19,TRBJ1-2,CASSPDRVDYGYTF